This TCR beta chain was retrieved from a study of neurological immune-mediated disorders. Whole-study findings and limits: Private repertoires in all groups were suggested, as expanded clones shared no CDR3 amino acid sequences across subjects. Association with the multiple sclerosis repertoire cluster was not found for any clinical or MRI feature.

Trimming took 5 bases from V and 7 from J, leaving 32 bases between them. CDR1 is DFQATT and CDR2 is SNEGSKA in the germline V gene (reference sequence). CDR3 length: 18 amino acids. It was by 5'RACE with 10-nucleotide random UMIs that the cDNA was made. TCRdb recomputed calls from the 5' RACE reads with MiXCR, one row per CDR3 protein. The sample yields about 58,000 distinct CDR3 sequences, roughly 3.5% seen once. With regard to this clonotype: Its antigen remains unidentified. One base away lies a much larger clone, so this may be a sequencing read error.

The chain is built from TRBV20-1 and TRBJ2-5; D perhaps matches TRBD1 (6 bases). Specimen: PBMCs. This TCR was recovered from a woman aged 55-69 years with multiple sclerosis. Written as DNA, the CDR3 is TGCAGTGCTTATGGGGAAGTCGGACAGTCGGCCCACCGTCGGACCCAGTACTTC. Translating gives CSAYGEVGQSAHRRTQYF.